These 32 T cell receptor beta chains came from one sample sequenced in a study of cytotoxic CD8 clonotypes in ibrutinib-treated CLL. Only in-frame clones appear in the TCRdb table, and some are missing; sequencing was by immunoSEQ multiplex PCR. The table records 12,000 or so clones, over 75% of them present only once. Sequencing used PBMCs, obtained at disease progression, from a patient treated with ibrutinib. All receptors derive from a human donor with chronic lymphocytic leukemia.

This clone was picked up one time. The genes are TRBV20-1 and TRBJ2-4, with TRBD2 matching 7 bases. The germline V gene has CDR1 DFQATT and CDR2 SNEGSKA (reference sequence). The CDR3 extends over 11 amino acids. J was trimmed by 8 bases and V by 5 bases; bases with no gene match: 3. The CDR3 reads CSAPREDIQYF. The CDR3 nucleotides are TGCAGTGCTCCTCGGGAGGACATTCAGTACTTC.

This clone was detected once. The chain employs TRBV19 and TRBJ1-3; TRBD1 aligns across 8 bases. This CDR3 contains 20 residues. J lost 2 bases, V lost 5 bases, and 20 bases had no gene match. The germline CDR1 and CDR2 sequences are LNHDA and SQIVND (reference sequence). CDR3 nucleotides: TGTGCCAGTAGTCCAACCGGATCGACAGGGGAATCAGTTGCTGGAAACACCATATATTTT. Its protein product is CASSPTGSTGESVAGNTIYF.

CDR3 sequence reads: CASTQTSSYEQYF. CDR3 DNA sequence: TGTGCCAGCACCCAGACTAGCTCCTACGAGCAGTACTTC. The rearrangement links TRBV5-6 to TRBJ2-7; a possible D gene is TRBD2 (6 bases). CDR3 size: 13 residues. The germline V and J ends were trimmed by 6 bases and 0 bases, with 10 bases remaining between them. Germline CDR1 is SGHDT and CDR2 is YYEEEE. Complete variable domain (other parts from reference TRBV5-6 and TRBJ2-7): DAGVTQSPTHLIKTRGQQVTLRCSPKSGHDTVSWYQQALGQGPQFIFQYYEEEERQRGNFPDRFSGHQFPNYSSELNVNALLLGDSALYLCASTQTSSYEQYFGPGTRLTVT.

The CDR3 bases are TGTGCCAGCAGCTTAGCGCTGGGCAGCCTCCAAGAGACCCAGTACTTC. It specifies CASSLALGSLQETQYF. The chain is built from TRBV7-8 and TRBJ2-5; no definite D call. Trimming took 0 bases from V and 1 from J, leaving 12 bases between them. This CDR3 has 16 amino acids. In germline, CDR1 is SGHVS, CDR2 FQNEAQ.

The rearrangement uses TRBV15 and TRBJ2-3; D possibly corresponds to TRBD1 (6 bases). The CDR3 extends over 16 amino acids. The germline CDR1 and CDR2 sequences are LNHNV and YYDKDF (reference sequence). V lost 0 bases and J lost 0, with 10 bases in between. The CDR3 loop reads CATSRDHGQSTDTQYF. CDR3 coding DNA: TGTGCCACCAGCAGAGACCACGGACAGAGCACAGATACGCAGTATTTT. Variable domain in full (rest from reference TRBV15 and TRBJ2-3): DAMVIQNPRYQVTQFGKPVTLSCSQTLNHNVMYWYQQKSSQAPKLLFHYYDKDFNNEADTPDNFQSRRPNTSFCFLDIRSPGLGDTAMYLCATSRDHGQSTDTQYFGPGTRLTVL.

The chain's CDR3 is CASSWTRSQSRANVLTF. CDR3 DNA: TGTGCCAGCAGCTGGACCCGCTCACAAAGTCGGGCCAACGTCCTGACTTTC. V is TRBV7-4 and J is TRBJ2-6, with D unresolved. The CDR3 spans 17 residues. The V gene's germline CDR1 is SGHVT and CDR2 SQSDAQ. V was clipped by 4 bases and J by 5 bases, with 18 bases between them. Drawing the rest from reference TRBV7-4 and TRBJ2-6, the complete variable domain is GAGVSQSPRYKVAKRGRDVALRCDSISGHVTLYWYRQTLGQGSEVLTYSQSDAQRDKSGRPSGRFSAERPERSVSTLKIQRTEQGDSAVYLCASSWTRSQSRANVLTFGAGSRLTVL.

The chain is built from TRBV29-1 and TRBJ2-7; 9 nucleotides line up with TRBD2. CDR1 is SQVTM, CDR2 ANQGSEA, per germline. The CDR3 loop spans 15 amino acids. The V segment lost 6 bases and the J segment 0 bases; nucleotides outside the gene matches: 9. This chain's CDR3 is CSVRRDSGSSYEQYF. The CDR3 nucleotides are TGCAGCGTCCGGAGAGATAGCGGGAGCTCCTACGAGCAGTACTTC.

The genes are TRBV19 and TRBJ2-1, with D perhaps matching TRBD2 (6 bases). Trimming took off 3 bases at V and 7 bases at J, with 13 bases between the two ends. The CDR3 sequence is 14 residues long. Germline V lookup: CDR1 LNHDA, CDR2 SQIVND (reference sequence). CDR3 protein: CASSIPVGGNEQFF. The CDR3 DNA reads TGTGCCAGTAGTATTCCAGTGGGAGGAAATGAGCAGTTCTTC.

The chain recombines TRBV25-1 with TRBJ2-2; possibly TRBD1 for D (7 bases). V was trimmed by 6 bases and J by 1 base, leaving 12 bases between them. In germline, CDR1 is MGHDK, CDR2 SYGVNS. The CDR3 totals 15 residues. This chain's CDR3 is CASRSGGMNTGELFF. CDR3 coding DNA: TGTGCCAGCAGGTCAGGGGGGATGAACACCGGGGAGCTGTTTTTT.

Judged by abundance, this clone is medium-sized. Here the CDR3 reads CASGKPGLNFHEQYF. In nucleotides, the CDR3 is TGTGCCAGCGGCAAGCCGGGACTAAATTTTCACGAGCAGTACTTC. The chain uses TRBV28 and TRBJ2-7, with TRBD2 matching 7 bases. V gave up 8 bases and J gave up 5 bases; unmatched junction bases: 15. The CDR3 has 15 residues. In germline, CDR1 is MDHEN, CDR2 SYDVKM.

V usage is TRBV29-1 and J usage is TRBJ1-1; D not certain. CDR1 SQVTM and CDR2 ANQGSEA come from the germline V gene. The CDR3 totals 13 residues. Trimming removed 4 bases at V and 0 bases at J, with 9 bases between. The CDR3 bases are TGCAGCGTTGTTCGGAACATGAACACTGAAGCTTTCTTT. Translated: CSVVRNMNTEAFF.

CDR3 sequence reads: CASTPGTGSFLYGYTF. The DNA for the CDR3 is TGTGCCAGCACCCCGGGAACAGGATCCTTTCTTTATGGCTACACCTTC. The chain carries TRBV7-9 and TRBJ1-2; D may be TRBD1 (5 bases). Trimming pared 7 bases from V and 5 bases from J, leaving 23 bases between. CDR3 length equals 16 residues. In germline, CDR1 is SEHNR, CDR2 FQNEAQ (reference sequence).

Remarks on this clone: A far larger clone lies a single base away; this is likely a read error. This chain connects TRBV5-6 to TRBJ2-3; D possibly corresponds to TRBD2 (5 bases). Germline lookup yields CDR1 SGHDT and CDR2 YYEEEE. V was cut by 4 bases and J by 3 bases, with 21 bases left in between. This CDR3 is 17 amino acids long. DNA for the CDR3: TGTGCCAGCAGCCCCGAGGTACGGGAAGCAGGTACAGATACGCAGTATTTT. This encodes CASSPEVREAGTDTQYF.

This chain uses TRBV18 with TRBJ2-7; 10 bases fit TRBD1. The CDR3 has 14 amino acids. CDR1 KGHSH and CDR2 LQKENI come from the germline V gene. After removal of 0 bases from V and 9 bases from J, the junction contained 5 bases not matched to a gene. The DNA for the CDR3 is TGTGCCAGCTCACCACCGACAGGGGGCTTTGTGCAGTACTTC. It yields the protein CASSPPTGGFVQYF. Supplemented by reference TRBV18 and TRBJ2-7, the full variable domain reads NAGVMQNPRHLVRRRGQEARLRCSPMKGHSHVYWYRQLPEEGLKFMVYLQKENIIDESGMPKERFSAEFPKEGPSILRIQQVVRGDSAAYFCASSPPTGGFVQYFGPGTRLTVT.

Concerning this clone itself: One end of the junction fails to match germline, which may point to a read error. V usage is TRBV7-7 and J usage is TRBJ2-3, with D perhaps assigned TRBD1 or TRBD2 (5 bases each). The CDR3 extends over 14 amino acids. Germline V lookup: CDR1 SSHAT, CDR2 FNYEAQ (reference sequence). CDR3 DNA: TGTGCTAGCAGCCCCAGGGCCTGGGGGGATACGCAGTATTTT. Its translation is CASSPRAWGDTQYF.

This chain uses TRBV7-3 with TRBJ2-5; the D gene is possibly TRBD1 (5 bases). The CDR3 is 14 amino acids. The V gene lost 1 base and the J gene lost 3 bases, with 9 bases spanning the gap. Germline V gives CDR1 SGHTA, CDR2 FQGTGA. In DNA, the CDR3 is TGTGCCAGCAGCTTAAGCAGGGTAGAAGAGACCCAGTACTTC. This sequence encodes CASSLSRVEETQYF.

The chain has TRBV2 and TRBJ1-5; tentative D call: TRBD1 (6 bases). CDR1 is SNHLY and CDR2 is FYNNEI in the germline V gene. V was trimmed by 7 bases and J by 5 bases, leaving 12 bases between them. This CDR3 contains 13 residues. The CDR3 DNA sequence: TGTGCCAGCACAGGGGTTTTGGATCAGCCCCAGCATTTT. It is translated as CASTGVLDQPQHF.

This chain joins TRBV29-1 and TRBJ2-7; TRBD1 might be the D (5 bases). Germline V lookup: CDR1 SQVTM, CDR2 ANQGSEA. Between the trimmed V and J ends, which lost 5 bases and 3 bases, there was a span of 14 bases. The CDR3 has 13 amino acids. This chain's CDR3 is CSVREGVNYEQYF. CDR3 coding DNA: TGCAGCGTTAGGGAAGGGGTAAACTACGAGCAGTACTTC.

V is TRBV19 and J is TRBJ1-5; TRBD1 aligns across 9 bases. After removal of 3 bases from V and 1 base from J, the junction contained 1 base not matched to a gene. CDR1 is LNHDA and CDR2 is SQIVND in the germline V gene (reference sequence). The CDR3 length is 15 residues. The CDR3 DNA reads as TGTGCCAGTAGTATCGGACAGGGGAGCAATCAGCCCCAGCATTTT. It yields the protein CASSIGQGSNQPQHF.

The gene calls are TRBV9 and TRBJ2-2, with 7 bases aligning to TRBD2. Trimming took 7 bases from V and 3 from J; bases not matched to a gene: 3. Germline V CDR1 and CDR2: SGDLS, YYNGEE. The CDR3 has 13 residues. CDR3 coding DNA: TGTGCCAGCGGGACTACCCACACCGGGGAGCTGTTTTTT. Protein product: CASGTTHTGELFF. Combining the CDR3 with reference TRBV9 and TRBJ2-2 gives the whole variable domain DSGVTQTPKHLITATGQRVTLRCSPRSGDLSVYWYQQSLDQGLQFLIQYYNGEERAKGNILERFSAQQFPDLHSELNLSSLELGDSALYFCASGTTHTGELFFGEGSRLTVL.

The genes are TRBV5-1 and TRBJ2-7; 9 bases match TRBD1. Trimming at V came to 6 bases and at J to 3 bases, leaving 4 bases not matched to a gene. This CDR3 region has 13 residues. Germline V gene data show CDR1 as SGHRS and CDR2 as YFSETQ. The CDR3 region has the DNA TGCGCCAGCACAAGGACAGGGGACTACGAGCAGTACTTC. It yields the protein CASTRTGDYEQYF.

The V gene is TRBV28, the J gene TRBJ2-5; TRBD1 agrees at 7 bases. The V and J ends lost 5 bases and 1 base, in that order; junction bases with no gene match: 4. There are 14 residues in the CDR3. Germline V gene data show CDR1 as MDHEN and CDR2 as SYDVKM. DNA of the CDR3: TGTGCCAGCAGTCCGACAGGGCTCCAAGAGACCCAGTACTTC. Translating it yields CASSPTGLQETQYF.

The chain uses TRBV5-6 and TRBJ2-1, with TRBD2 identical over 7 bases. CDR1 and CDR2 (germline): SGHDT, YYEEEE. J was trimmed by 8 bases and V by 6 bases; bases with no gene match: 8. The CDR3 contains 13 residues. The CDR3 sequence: CASTYSGTYEQFF. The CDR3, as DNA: TGTGCCAGCACCTACAGCGGGACCTATGAGCAGTTCTTC.

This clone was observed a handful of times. In nucleotides, the CDR3 is TGTGCCAGCAGCTTTGGGGTCGGGGCCTATCGCACAGATACGCAGTATTTT. It is translated as CASSFGVGAYRTDTQYF. The rearrangement joins TRBV11-1 to TRBJ2-3; tentatively, D is TRBD1 or TRBD2 (5 bases each). Germline V CDR1 and CDR2: SGHAT, FQDESV (reference sequence). The V end lost 3 bases, the J end lost 1 base, and 17 bases lay between the germline ends. CDR3 length: 17 amino acids.

The CDR3 here is CASSGQLNQPQHF. The CDR3 coding sequence is TGCGCCAGCTCGGGACAGCTCAATCAGCCCCAGCATTTT. The V gene is TRBV10-2, the J gene TRBJ1-5, with 7 bases that match TRBD1. Trimming removed 8 bases from V and 3 bases from J; junction bases left unmatched: 4. The V gene's germline CDR1 is WSHSY and CDR2 SAAADI. This CDR3 has 13 residues.

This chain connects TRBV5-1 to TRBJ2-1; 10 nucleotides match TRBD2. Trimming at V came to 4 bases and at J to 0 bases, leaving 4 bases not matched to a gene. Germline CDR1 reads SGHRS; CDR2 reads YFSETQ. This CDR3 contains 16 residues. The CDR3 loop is CASSRAGGLSYNEQFF. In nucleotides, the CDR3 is TGCGCCAGCAGCCGAGCGGGAGGGCTCTCCTACAATGAGCAGTTCTTC.

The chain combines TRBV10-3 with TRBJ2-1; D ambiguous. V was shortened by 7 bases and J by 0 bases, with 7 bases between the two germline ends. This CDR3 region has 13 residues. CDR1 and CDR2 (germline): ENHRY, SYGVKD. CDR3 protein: CAITPSSYNEQFF. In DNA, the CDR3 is TGTGCCATCACCCCGAGCTCCTACAATGAGCAGTTCTTC.

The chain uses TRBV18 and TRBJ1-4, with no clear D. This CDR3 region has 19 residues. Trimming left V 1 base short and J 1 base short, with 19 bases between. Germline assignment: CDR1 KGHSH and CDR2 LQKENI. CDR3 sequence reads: CASSPLFPSVLGTNEKLFF. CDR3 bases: TGTGCCAGCTCACCACTTTTTCCATCAGTTTTGGGAACTAATGAAAAACTGTTTTTT.

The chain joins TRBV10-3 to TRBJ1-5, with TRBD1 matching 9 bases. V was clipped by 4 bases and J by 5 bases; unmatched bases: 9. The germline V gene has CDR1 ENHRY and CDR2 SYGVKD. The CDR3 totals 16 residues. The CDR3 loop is CAISGAGQGGDQPQHF. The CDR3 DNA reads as TGTGCCATCAGTGGGGCGGGACAGGGAGGGGATCAGCCCCAGCATTTT.

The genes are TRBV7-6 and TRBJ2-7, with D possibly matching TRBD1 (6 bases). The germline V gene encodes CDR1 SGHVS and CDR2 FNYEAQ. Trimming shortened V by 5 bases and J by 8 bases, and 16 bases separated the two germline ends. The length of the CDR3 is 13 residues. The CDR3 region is CASSQQGGVKQYF. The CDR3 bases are TGTGCCAGCAGCCAACAAGGGGGAGTCAAGCAGTACTTC. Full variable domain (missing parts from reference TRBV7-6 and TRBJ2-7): GAGVSQSPRYKVTKRGQDVALRCDPISGHVSLYWYRQALGQGPEFLTYFNYEAQQDKSGLPNDRFSAERPEGSISTLTIQRTEQRDSAMYRCASSQQGGVKQYFGPGTRLTVT.

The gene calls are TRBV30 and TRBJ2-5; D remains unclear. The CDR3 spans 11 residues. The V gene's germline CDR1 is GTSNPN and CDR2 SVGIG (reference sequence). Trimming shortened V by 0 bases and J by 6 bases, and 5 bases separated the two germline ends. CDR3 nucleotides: TGTGCCTGGAGTGTTTTAAAGACCCAGTACTTC. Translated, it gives CAWSVLKTQYF.

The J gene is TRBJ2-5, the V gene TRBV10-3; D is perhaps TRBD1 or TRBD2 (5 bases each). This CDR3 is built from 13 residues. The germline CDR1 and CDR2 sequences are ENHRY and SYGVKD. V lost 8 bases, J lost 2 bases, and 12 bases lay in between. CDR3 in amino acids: CAIGDDAQETQYF. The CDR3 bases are TGTGCCATCGGGGACGACGCTCAAGAGACCCAGTACTTC.